These 11 T cell receptor beta chains share one sample of origin, sequenced in a study of STAT5B mutations in CD4+ large granular lymphocyte leukemia. TCRdb's table, derived via immunoSEQ multiplex PCR, lists solely in-frame clones and lacks some. The sample contains some 29,000 clones, around 80% of which appear only once. Sequenced material: CD4+ T cells from blood buffy coats. The receptors stem from a human donor in good health.

The rearrangement uses TRBV2 and TRBJ2-1; D is unclear. The length of the CDR3 is 13 residues. V was pared by 4 bases and J by 7 bases, with 11 bases between. Germline V gene sequence: CDR1 SNHLY, CDR2 FYNNEI. For the CDR3, the DNA is TGTGCCAGCAGTGGACTGAAGTGGAATGAGCAGTTCTTC. This translates into CASSGLKWNEQFF.

The chain combines TRBV5-6 with TRBJ1-2; TRBD1 aligns across 9 bases. Germline V gives CDR1 SGHDT, CDR2 YYEEEE. This CDR3 region has 18 residues. The junction had 14 bases not matched to a gene; V was cut back by 5 bases and J by 0 bases. The CDR3 reads CASSPDRGSLLTNYGYTF. DNA of the CDR3: TGTGCCAGCAGTCCCGACAGGGGGAGTTTATTAACTAACTATGGCTACACCTTC.

This clone was seen once. The rearrangement joins TRBV29-1 to TRBJ2-3; D possibly corresponds to TRBD1 (5 bases). Germline CDR1 SQVTM, CDR2 ANQGSEA. This CDR3 contains 16 residues. Trimming removed 0 bases from V and 1 base from J, with 14 bases in between. The CDR3 DNA reads as TGCAGCGTTGAAGATCTGCAGGGCCCAGGCACAGATACGCAGTATTTT. Translating it yields CSVEDLQGPGTDTQYF.

V gene TRBV5-1 combines with J gene TRBJ2-7, with 9 bases aligning to TRBD1. V was pared by 1 base and J by 7 bases, with 9 bases of the junction left unmatched. This CDR3 is 15 amino acids long. The germline V gene encodes CDR1 SGHRS and CDR2 YFSETQ. This CDR3 is CASSLRQGEMGEQYF. The CDR3 DNA follows: TGCGCCAGCAGCTTGAGACAGGGGGAAATGGGGGAGCAGTACTTC.

The chain links TRBV9 to TRBJ2-2; 10 bases match TRBD1. Germline-derived CDR1 and CDR2 are SGDLS and YYNGEE. The CDR3 covers 16 residues. The trim removed 3 bases at V and 4 bases at J, leaving 6 bases unmatched. Here the CDR3 reads CASSEETGGFTGELFF. The CDR3 DNA reads TGTGCCAGCAGCGAGGAGACAGGGGGCTTCACCGGGGAGCTGTTTTTT.

The gene calls are TRBV7-9 and TRBJ2-1; 14 nucleotides match TRBD2. J lost 13 bases, V lost 3 bases, and 2 bases had no gene match. The V gene's germline CDR1 is SEHNR and CDR2 FQNEAQ (reference sequence). The CDR3 covers 13 residues. CDR3 coding DNA: TGTGCCAGCAGCTTCGGGACTAGCGGGGGCCAGTTCTTC. Protein: CASSFGTSGGQFF.

The chain carries TRBV9 and TRBJ2-3; TRBD2 agrees at 9 bases. Losses at the gene ends were 0 bases for V and 4 bases for J; bases not matched to a gene: 3. CDR3 length: 15 residues. From germline, CDR1 is SGDLS and CDR2 YYNGEE. The CDR3 protein is CASSVGGGAADTQYF. Here the CDR3 DNA reads TGTGCCAGCAGCGTAGGCGGGGGGGCCGCAGATACGCAGTATTTT.

CDR3 nucleotides: TGCGCCAGCAGCCCCGGGGTGGGTAATGCGCAGTATTTT. It translates to CASSPGVGNAQYF. V usage is TRBV5-1 and J usage is TRBJ2-3, with D possibly being TRBD2 (5 bases). Between the trimmed V and J ends, which lost 4 bases and 10 bases, there was a span of 16 bases. The germline gives CDR1 SGHRS, CDR2 YFSETQ. The CDR3 is 13 residues long.

CDR3 residues: CASSPGYEQYV. The CDR3 DNA is TGTGCCAGCAGCCCCGGGTACGAGCAGTACGTC. The chain joins TRBV28 to TRBJ2-7; D is unresolved. This CDR3 comprises 11 residues. V shed 6 bases and J shed 4 bases, with 7 bases lying between them. Germline V gene data show CDR1 as MDHEN and CDR2 as SYDVKM.

This chain connects TRBV6-1 to TRBJ2-5; perhaps TRBD2 as D (5 bases). The CDR3 extends over 14 amino acids. Germline V gene lookup returns CDR1 MNHNS and CDR2 SASEGT. V was pared by 4 bases and J by 5 bases, with 14 bases between. For the CDR3, the DNA is TGTGCCAGCAGTGGAAGCGGTAGAAGGGAGACCCAGTACTTC. It translates to CASSGSGRRETQYF.

The chain couples TRBV19 to TRBJ1-5; D remains unclear. The J call may be incorrect, as the DNA end agrees better with TRBJ2-3. The CDR3 runs to 14 residues. Looked up from germline, CDR1 is LNHDA and CDR2 is SQIVND (reference sequence). This chain's CDR3 is CASSMWSLNQPQYF. In DNA form, the CDR3 reads TGTGCCAGTAGTATGTGGAGTCTCAATCAGCCCCAGTATTTT.